This passage covers 5 T cell receptor beta chains from one sample sequenced in a study of T cell clusters in autoimmune cytopenias. TRB was amplified from 250 ng of peripheral blood genomic DNA per sample. One tube held mixed TRB-A and TRB-B primer pools for touch-down PCR. TCRdb reprocessed the multiplex PCR reads, keeping one entry per CDR3 protein, no DNA. The sample table sets out roughly 5,000 distinct CDR3 sequences. These same data were also listed under a study on T cell repertoires in aging, cancer and after chemotherapy.

Sequencing was performed on peripheral blood. Source of these receptors: a human donor in good health.

This clonotype shows up as large by frequency. V usage is TRBV5-6 and J usage is TRBJ2-7; no DNA is available, so the TRBD2 call from TCRdb remains unchecked. Looked up from germline, CDR1 is SGHDT and CDR2 is YYEEEE. The CDR3 length is 15 residues. CDR3 residues: CASSAGGQGPYEQYF.

The chain couples TRBV5-6 to TRBJ2-7; TCRdb's D call of TRBD2 is untestable without DNA. The CDR3 covers 14 residues. CDR1 and CDR2 from the germline V gene are SGHDT and YYEEEE. This CDR3 reads CASISGTRPFKQYF.

By frequency, this clonotype registers medium-sized. CDR3 sequence: CSVGSMGSGELFF. The chain is built from TRBV29-1 and TRBJ2-2. Germline V gives CDR1 SQVTM, CDR2 ANQGSEA. There are 13 residues in the CDR3.

Frequency places this clonotype as medium-sized. The rearrangement links TRBV5-4 to TRBJ2-7; TCRdb indicates TRBD1, and absent DNA this call remains unverified. The CDR3 totals 15 residues. Per germline, CDR1 SGHNT and CDR2 YYREEE (reference sequence). The CDR3 reads CASSPGGGRAHEQYF.

This rearrangement joins TRBV7-9 to TRBJ2-1; TCRdb designates TRBD2, a call that cannot be tested without DNA. Germline CDR1 SEHNR, CDR2 FQNEAQ (reference sequence). CDR3 length: 16 residues. This CDR3 is CASSPRGLAGVGEQFF.